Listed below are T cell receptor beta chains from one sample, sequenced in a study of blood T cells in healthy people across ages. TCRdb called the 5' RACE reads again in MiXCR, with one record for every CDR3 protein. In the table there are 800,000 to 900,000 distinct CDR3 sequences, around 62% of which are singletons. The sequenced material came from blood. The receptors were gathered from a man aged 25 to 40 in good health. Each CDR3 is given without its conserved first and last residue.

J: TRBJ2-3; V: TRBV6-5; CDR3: ASSPTGTDTQY
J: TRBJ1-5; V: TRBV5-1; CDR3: ASSFEGGHGNQPQH
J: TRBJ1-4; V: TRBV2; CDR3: ASSGGFSKKLF
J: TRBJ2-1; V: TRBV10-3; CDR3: AISGPGQRGNNEQF
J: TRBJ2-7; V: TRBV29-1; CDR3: SVEGQGRSYEQY
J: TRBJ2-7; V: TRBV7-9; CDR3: ASSLEERTGGHEQY
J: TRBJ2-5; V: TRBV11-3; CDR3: ASSPGQGRRETQY
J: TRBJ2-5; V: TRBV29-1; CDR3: SVDARAASAGGETQY
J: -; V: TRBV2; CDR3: ASHRDSGETQY
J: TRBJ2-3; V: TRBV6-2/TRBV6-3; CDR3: ASRPNGTDTDTQY
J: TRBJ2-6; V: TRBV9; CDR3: ASSVLGTGANVLT
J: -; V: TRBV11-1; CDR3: ASSLRRTDRPPYEQY
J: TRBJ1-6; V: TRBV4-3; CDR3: ASSRDTGRLSPLH
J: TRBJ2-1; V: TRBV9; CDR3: ASSVRETVGIYNEQF
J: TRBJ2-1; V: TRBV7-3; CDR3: ASSLEQGFYNEQF
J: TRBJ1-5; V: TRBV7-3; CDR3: ASSFRGQKSNQPQH
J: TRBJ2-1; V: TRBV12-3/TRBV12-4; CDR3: ASSTQGDYNEQF
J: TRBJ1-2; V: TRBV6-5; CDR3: ASKATGAMDGYT
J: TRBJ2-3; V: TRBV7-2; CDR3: ASSLAGSGTGTDTQY
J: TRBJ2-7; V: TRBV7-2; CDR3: ASSLVTGGYYEQY
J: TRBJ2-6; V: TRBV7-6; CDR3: ASSLASSSGASVLT
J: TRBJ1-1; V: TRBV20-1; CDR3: SASIDRTEAF
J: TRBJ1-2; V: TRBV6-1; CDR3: ASSVGLYGYT
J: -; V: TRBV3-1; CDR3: ASSQAGASGGYEQY
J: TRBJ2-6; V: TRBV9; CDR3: ASSVADSVYSGANVLT
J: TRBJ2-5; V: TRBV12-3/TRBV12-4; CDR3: ASSSLARFETQY
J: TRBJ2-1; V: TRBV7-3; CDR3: ASSLGREGRASGVYNEQF
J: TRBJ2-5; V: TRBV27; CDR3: AIITGWAQETQY
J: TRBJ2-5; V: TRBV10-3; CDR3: AISESGQGYEQY
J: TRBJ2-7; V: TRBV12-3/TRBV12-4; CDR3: ASSARGFEQY
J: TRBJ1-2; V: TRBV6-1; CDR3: ASSEQGASNYGYT
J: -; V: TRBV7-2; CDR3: ASSSSPRGASYEQY
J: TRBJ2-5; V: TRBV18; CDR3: ASSPDGQATQY
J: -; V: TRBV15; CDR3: ATSRGIDRYDEQY
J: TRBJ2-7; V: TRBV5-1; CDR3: ASRIDPSSSYEQY
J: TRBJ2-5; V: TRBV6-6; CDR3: ASSQAAGALETQY
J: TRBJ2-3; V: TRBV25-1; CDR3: ASSGYAGALTDTQY
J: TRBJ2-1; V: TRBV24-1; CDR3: ATSDFLSSYNEQF
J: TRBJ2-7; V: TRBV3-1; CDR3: TSSSPGQSYEQY
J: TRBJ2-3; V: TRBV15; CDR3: ATSTRLSSETDTQY
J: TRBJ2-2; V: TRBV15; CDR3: ATSLGTGDTGELF
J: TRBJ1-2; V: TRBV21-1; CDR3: ASGLCHGYT
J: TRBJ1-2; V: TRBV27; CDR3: ASSLQGALGYT
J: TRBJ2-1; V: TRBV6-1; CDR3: ASRTGLAGADNEQF
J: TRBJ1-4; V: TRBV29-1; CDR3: SVEPVRNEKLF
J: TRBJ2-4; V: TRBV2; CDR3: AISGQVRNKNIQY